This TCR beta chain was sequenced during a study of blood T cell repertoires in COVID-19. As for the study in general: There were acute and convalescent COVID-19 samples, and they came from the United States, Italy and Spain. Sample material is recorded as cDNA or gDNA derived from T cells, B-cell-depleted T cells, or PBMCs.

In the study's own analysis: Estimation of nucleated cell counts was performed using reference gene primer amplification. Sequencing was performed with immunoSEQ multiplex PCR; in TCRdb, only in-frame clones are kept and a portion is missing. V and J calls and clone size follow that table, whereas D and trimming were derived from the DNA. The top ten hold approximately 3.5% of the sample, which has 240,000 or so clones, around 84% seen once. The CDR3 covers 17 residues. V shed 5 bases, J shed 4 bases, and the junction held 15 bases outside the gene matches. Germline V lookup: CDR1 MNHEY, CDR2 SMNVEV (reference sequence).

The clonotype comes from a woman aged 18-29 years with acute or convalescent COVID-19. The chain employs TRBV27 and TRBJ2-7; 9 nucleotides agree with TRBD2. Sequenced input: peripheral blood. The CDR3 DNA is TGTGCCAGCAGTCTCTCCTACCGCCTAGCGGGACTATACGAGCAGTACTTC. Translating gives CASSLSYRLAGLYEQYF.